This record looks at one T cell receptor beta chain sequence and its context. Its antigen is currently unknown. Other nucleotide sequences from this sample produce the same CDR3. This record belongs to a study of shared clonotypes between healthy human individuals. The CDR3 has 13 amino acids. V gave up 0 bases and J gave up 5 bases, with 5 bases separating them. Germline V gene data show CDR1 as SGHRS and CDR2 as YFSETQ. Study-wide points: Memory subsets generally showed smaller estimated richness than naive subsets did.

TCRdb's table, derived via immunoSEQ multiplex PCR, lists solely in-frame clones and lacks some. The repertoire consists of 2 million or so clones, with over 85% occurring once and the leading ten covering roughly 0.13%. This chain joins TRBV5-1 and TRBJ2-2, with D unresolved. The sequence came from a man aged 18 to 30 in good health. Sequences were obtained from naive CD4+ T cells sorted from blood. Noted subset: CD45RA+ positively selected. CDR3 in amino acids: CASSLVVTGELFF. DNA for the CDR3: TGCGCCAGCAGCTTGGTAGTTACCGGGGAGCTGTTTTTT.